This T cell receptor beta chain is from a study of tumor and adjacent non-tumor tissue in lung cancer. A modified ARM-PCR protocol with three rounds of nested PCR amplified TCRbeta. TCRdb reanalysed the multiplex PCR reads using MiXCR and keeps one entry per CDR3 protein. The sample yields about 86,000 distinct CDR3 sequences, more than 65% seen once. The template was RNA from unsorted bulk tissue. The normal lung tissue was taken more than 3 cm from the tumor edge. CDR1 is MNHEY and CDR2 is SVGAGI in the germline V gene. The V and J ends lost 6 bases and 9 bases respectively, with 18 bases between them. The CDR3 spans 13 residues.

Sequenced: distant non-tumor lung tissue. This chain joins TRBV6-5 and TRBJ2-7, with TRBD1 as a possible D gene (7 bases). The receptor was isolated from a woman in her forties or fifties with non-small cell lung cancer. The CDR3 region has the DNA TGTGCCAGCAGACTAGCCAGGGACAGTAGGCAGTACTTC. It yields the protein CASRLARDSRQYF.